One sample yielded the 29 T cell receptor beta chains listed below, sequenced in a study of blood T cell repertoires in COVID-19. Profiled with immunoSEQ multiplex PCR; TCRdb holds only in-frame clones, not every one. The table records 55,000 to 75,000 clones, approximately 86% of them present only once. The source material was peripheral blood. The source of these receptors is a human donor with active COVID-19. The donor label of this sample is uncertain.

Points on this clone: The identical CDR3 is also encoded by other nucleotide sequences in the sample. The chain joins TRBV5-1 to TRBJ1-1; 7 positions match TRBD1. CDR3 length: 14 amino acids. Germline assignment: CDR1 SGHRS and CDR2 YFSETQ. The junction had 4 bases not matched to a gene; V was cut back by 4 bases and J by 1 base. The CDR3 region has the DNA TGCGCCAGCAGCCCCCAGGGGGGGAACACTGAAGCTTTCTTT. The encoded protein is CASSPQGGNTEAFF.

This sequence joins TRBV21-1 and TRBJ1-5. TRBV21-1 counts as a pseudogene. The CDR3 runs to 19 residues. The CDR3 loop reads CASSKLSWGGSYSNQPQHF. CDR3 sequence (DNA): TGTGCCAGCAGCAAATTATCGTGGGGGGGGTCCTATAGCAATCAGCCCCAGCATTTT.

In its sample, this clone was seen once. The gene calls are TRBV21-1 and TRBJ2-7; the table's D call, TRBD2, was not checked against the DNA. TRBV21-1 is labeled a pseudogene. CDR3 length: 20 amino acids. CDR3 protein: CASSKCPSQRELVRTYEQYF. The DNA for the CDR3 is TGTGCCAGCAGCAAATGCCCCTCCCAGCGGGAGTTAGTTCGAACCTACGAGCAGTACTTC.

The chain combines TRBV11-2 with TRBJ2-5; 9 positions match TRBD1. The germline CDR1 and CDR2 sequences are SGHAT and FQNNGV. CDR3 length: 15 amino acids. Trimming at V came to 4 bases and at J to 7 bases, leaving 10 bases not matched to a gene. The CDR3 DNA is TGTGCCAGCAGCTCGTTACAGGGGGCCGGAGGGACCCAGTACTTC. Translated: CASSSLQGAGGTQYF. Drawing the rest from reference TRBV11-2 and TRBJ2-5, the complete variable domain is EAGVAQSPRYKIIEKRQSVAFWCNPISGHATLYWYQQILGQGPKLLIQFQNNGVVDDSQLPKDRFSAERLKGVDSTLKIQPAKLEDSAVYLCASSSLQGAGGTQYFGPGTRLLVL.

This clone occurred once. The chain is built from TRBV2 and TRBJ2-4, with D possibly TRBD2 on 6 matching bases. Germline V gene sequence: CDR1 SNHLY, CDR2 FYNNEI. Trimming stripped 4 bases from V and 0 bases from J, with 10 bases between. The CDR3 contains 15 residues. CDR3 protein: CASSVEGLAKNIQYF. The CDR3 nucleotides are TGTGCCAGCAGTGTGGAGGGGCTAGCCAAAAACATTCAGTACTTC.

The genes are TRBV11-1 and TRBJ2-2; maybe TRBD2 (5 bases). CDR1 and CDR2 (germline): SGHAT, FQDESV (reference sequence). This CDR3 comprises 14 residues. The V end lost 3 bases, the J end lost 7 bases, and 12 bases lay between the germline ends. CDR3 nucleotide sequence: TGTGCCAGCAGCTTTAGACGGGATGGCGGGGAGCTGTTTTTT. Translated, it gives CASSFRRDGGELFF.

The chain couples TRBV2 to TRBJ1-1; 7 nucleotides match TRBD1. CDR1 and CDR2 (germline): SNHLY, FYNNEI. This CDR3 comprises 20 residues. V trimming: 7 bases; J trimming: 4 bases; junction bases outside the gene matches: 27. The CDR3 region is CASTPLRGTVRGGVRTEAFF. The CDR3, as DNA: TGTGCCAGCACTCCCCTTAGAGGGACAGTTAGGGGTGGGGTTCGCACTGAAGCTTTCTTT.

The chain carries TRBV2 and TRBJ1-3, with 8 bases identical to TRBD1. Germline V lookup: CDR1 SNHLY, CDR2 FYNNEI. J gave up 2 bases and V 5 bases, and 8 bases lay outside the gene matches. The CDR3 runs to 16 residues. CDR3 nucleotides: TGTGCCAGCAGTACCCAGGGGGCAGTAGCTGGAAACACCATATATTTT. Translated: CASSTQGAVAGNTIYF.

This rearrangement joins TRBV28 to TRBJ2-7, with 12 bases identical to TRBD1. This CDR3 comprises 14 residues. V was clipped by 6 bases and J by 6 bases; unmatched bases: 6. Germline-derived CDR1 and CDR2 are MDHEN and SYDVKM. The CDR3 DNA is TGTGCCAGCAGGAGGGACAGGGGGCAGGCCGAGCAGTACTTC. Protein product: CASRRDRGQAEQYF.

The chain couples TRBV11-1 to TRBJ2-3; TRBD2 aligns across 8 bases. The length of the CDR3 is 14 residues. Trimming cost V 4 bases and J 6 bases; bases outside gene matches: 6. Germline V gene data show CDR1 as SGHAT and CDR2 as FQDESV (reference sequence). The CDR3 sequence: CASSSGGAQDTQYF. The CDR3 DNA follows: TGTGCCAGCAGCTCGGGGGGGGCCCAGGATACGCAGTATTTT. Filled out from reference TRBV11-1 and TRBJ2-3, the complete variable domain reads EAEVAQSPRYKITEKSQAVAFWCDPISGHATLYWYRQILGQGPELLVQFQDESVVDDSQLPKDRFSAERLKGVDSTLKIQPAELGDSAMYLCASSSGGAQDTQYFGPGTRLTVL.

The CDR3 loop is CASSLDRGLRETQYF. For the CDR3, the DNA is TGTGCCAGCAGCCTGGACAGGGGGCTGCGGGAGACCCAGTACTTC. The chain joins TRBV5-4 to TRBJ2-5; 11 nucleotides align to TRBD1. Germline V gene sequence: CDR1 SGHNT, CDR2 YYREEE (reference sequence). This CDR3 is 15 amino acids long. Losses at the gene ends were 4 bases for V and 5 bases for J; bases not matched to a gene: 7.

The V call is TRBV24-1, the J call TRBJ2-1; TRBD2 matches at 10 bases. This CDR3 region has 15 residues. Unmatched junction bases numbered 4, after V lost 1 base and J lost 8 bases. Germline-derived CDR1 and CDR2 are KGHDR and SFDVKD. The CDR3 sequence is CATSDLTSGNDEQFF. In nucleotides, the CDR3 is TGTGCCACCAGTGATTTAACTAGCGGGAACGATGAGCAGTTCTTC.

This clone came up a few times. This chain's CDR3 is CASSTSGSAGELFF. The CDR3 DNA is TGTGCCAGCAGTACTAGCGGGAGTGCCGGGGAGCTGTTTTTT. The chain is built from TRBV7-3 and TRBJ2-2; 11 nucleotides match TRBD2. Unmatched junction bases numbered 3, after V lost 6 bases and J lost 6 bases. The CDR3 runs 14 residues. Germline loops: CDR1 SGHTA, CDR2 FQGTGA.

The chain employs TRBV18 and TRBJ2-7, with D perhaps TRBD2 (5 bases). From germline, CDR1 is KGHSH and CDR2 LQKENI. This CDR3 is 12 amino acids long. The V and J ends lost 4 bases and 2 bases respectively, with 6 bases between them. In DNA, the CDR3 is TGTGCCAGCTCACAAGCGGCCTACGAGCAGTACTTC. Encoded protein: CASSQAAYEQYF.

V gene TRBV7-9 combines with J gene TRBJ2-1; 7 bases are shared with TRBD1. Per germline, CDR1 SEHNR and CDR2 FQNEAQ (reference sequence). With 5 bases clipped from V and 0 bases from J, the junction kept 16 bases outside the gene matches. The CDR3 runs to 19 residues. CDR3 sequence (DNA): TGTGCCAGCAGCCTAAATTGGGGCAACAGGGGAAGCTCCTACAATGAGCAGTTCTTC. Protein: CASSLNWGNRGSSYNEQFF.

V is TRBV6-7 and J is TRBJ2-7; 11 positions agree with TRBD2. TRBV6-7 is marked as an open reading frame, function uncertain. With 8 bases clipped from V and 2 bases from J, the junction kept 8 bases outside the gene matches. The CDR3 is made up of 15 amino acids. The CDR3 coding sequence is TGTGCCAGCGAATATATAGCGGGAGGGACCTACGAGCAGTACTTC. This encodes CASEYIAGGTYEQYF.

The J gene is TRBJ2-5, the V gene TRBV27, with a tentative D call TRBD2 (5 bases). Deletions cut 6 bases from V and 2 bases from J, with 16 bases between. The CDR3 loop spans 15 amino acids. CDR1 and CDR2 (germline): MNHEY, SMNVEV (reference sequence). CDR3 protein: CASSPNNRGQETQYF. CDR3 DNA: TGTGCCAGCAGCCCAAATAACCGGGGTCAAGAGACCCAGTACTTC.

This sequence joins TRBV6-4 and TRBJ2-1; 10 nucleotides match TRBD1. The germline CDR1 and CDR2 sequences are MRHNA and SNTAGT. V shed 5 bases and J 3 bases; nucleotides not matched to a gene: 4. The CDR3 is 15 residues long. The CDR3 sequence is CASSPWTGGYNEQFF. The CDR3 DNA sequence: TGTGCCAGCAGTCCTTGGACAGGGGGCTACAATGAGCAGTTCTTC.

The J gene is TRBJ2-5, the V gene TRBV9; TRBD1 matches at 7 bases. The germline V gene encodes CDR1 SGDLS and CDR2 YYNGEE. After removal of 3 bases from V and 1 base from J, the junction contained 6 bases not matched to a gene. There are 15 residues in the CDR3. The CDR3 protein is CASSARQGLQETQYF. As DNA, the CDR3 is TGTGCCAGCAGCGCCCGACAGGGTCTCCAAGAGACCCAGTACTTC.

Here the CDR3 DNA reads TGTGCCAGTAGTACGGGTCCCGAACTAGCGGGAGAGAAGCAGTATTTT. This translates into CASSTGPELAGEKQYF. The chain has TRBV19 and TRBJ2-3, with 11 bases identical to TRBD2. Germline V lookup: CDR1 LNHDA, CDR2 SQIVND (reference sequence). V shed 4 bases, J shed 11 bases, and the junction held 14 bases outside the gene matches. This CDR3 has 16 amino acids.

The V gene is TRBV11-3, the J gene TRBJ2-5, with D unclear. The germline gives CDR1 SGHNT, CDR2 YENEEA. This CDR3 is built from 11 residues. The V end lost 3 bases, the J end lost 5 bases, and 4 bases lay between the germline ends. The CDR3 bases are TGTGCCAGCAGCTTCGGGGAGACCCAGTACTTC. Protein sequence: CASSFGETQYF.

This chain uses TRBV10-3 with TRBJ2-7, with 10 nucleotides matching TRBD1. Germline-derived CDR1 and CDR2 are ENHRY and SYGVKD. The trim removed 6 bases at V and 2 bases at J, leaving 7 bases unmatched. The CDR3 length is 15 residues. CDR3 nucleotides: TGTGCCATCAGCCGAGACGGACAGGGGGCCTACGAGCAGTACTTC. Protein: CAISRDGQGAYEQYF.

This chain connects TRBV29-1 to TRBJ2-5, with D possibly matching TRBD1 (6 bases). The V gene's germline CDR1 is SQVTM and CDR2 ANQGSEA. V shed 2 bases and J shed 9 bases, with 16 bases lying between them. The CDR3 loop spans 13 amino acids. Here the CDR3 DNA reads TGCAGCGTTGAATATGAACCGGCAGGGGCCCAGTACTTC. Translating gives CSVEYEPAGAQYF.

The chain is built from TRBV5-1 and TRBJ1-1, with 9 bases that match TRBD1. This CDR3 spans 14 amino acids. The germline V gene encodes CDR1 SGHRS and CDR2 YFSETQ. Trimming at V came to 0 bases and at J to 6 bases, leaving 3 bases not matched to a gene. The DNA of the CDR3 is TGCGCCAGCAGCTTGGACAGGGGGCAGGCTGAAGCTTTCTTT. Protein product: CASSLDRGQAEAFF.

For this clone: Other nucleotide sequences in the sample specify the same CDR3. This rearrangement joins TRBV2 to TRBJ2-5, with 10 bases matching TRBD1. Germline trimming cut 9 bases from V and 4 bases from J; bases unmatched to any gene: 2. CDR1 SNHLY and CDR2 FYNNEI come from the germline V gene. The CDR3 has 12 amino acids. CDR3 DNA: TGTGCCAGTAGGGACAGGGGAGAGACCCAGTACTTC. Its translation: CASRDRGETQYF. Looking up the rest from reference TRBV2 and TRBJ2-5 gives the full variable domain: EPEVTQTPSHQVTQMGQEVILRCVPISNHLYFYWYRQILGQKVEFLVSFYNNEISEKSEIFDDQFSVERPDGSNFTLKIRSTKLEDSAMYFCASRDRGETQYFGPGTRLLVL.

This chain joins TRBV10-3 and TRBJ2-5, with D maybe TRBD2 (6 bases). V dropped 6 bases and J dropped 5 bases, with 16 bases sitting between them. Germline V gene data show CDR1 as ENHRY and CDR2 as SYGVKD. The CDR3 totals 14 residues. Here the CDR3 DNA reads TGTGCCATCAGAGAGATACTAGCTGTCGAGACCCAGTACTTC. Protein product: CAIREILAVETQYF.

J is TRBJ2-1 and V is TRBV7-2; TRBD2 might be the D (6 bases). This CDR3 spans 14 amino acids. Per the germline V gene, CDR1 is SGHTA and CDR2 is FQGNSA. Trimming removed 6 bases from V and 0 bases from J, with 9 bases in between. CDR3: CASRPGLSYNEQFF. The CDR3, as DNA: TGTGCCAGCAGACCGGGACTCTCCTACAATGAGCAGTTCTTC.

V gene TRBV10-3 combines with J gene TRBJ2-7, with 13 bases aligning to TRBD2. Germline CDR1 reads ENHRY; CDR2 reads SYGVKD. This CDR3 is 16 amino acids long. Trimming took 4 bases from V and 4 from J; bases not matched to a gene: 7. CDR3 in amino acids: CAISGGLAGAGYEQYF. For the CDR3, the DNA is TGTGCCATCAGTGGCGGACTAGCGGGAGCTGGATACGAGCAGTACTTC.

The chain couples TRBV6-5 to TRBJ1-2; D not resolved. CDR1 and CDR2 from the germline V gene are MNHEY and SVGAGI. The CDR3 spans 12 residues. Trimming shortened V by 2 bases and J by 4 bases, and 5 bases separated the two germline ends. CDR3 sequence: CASSYGGYGYTF. CDR3 DNA: TGTGCCAGCAGTTACGGAGGCTATGGCTACACCTTC.